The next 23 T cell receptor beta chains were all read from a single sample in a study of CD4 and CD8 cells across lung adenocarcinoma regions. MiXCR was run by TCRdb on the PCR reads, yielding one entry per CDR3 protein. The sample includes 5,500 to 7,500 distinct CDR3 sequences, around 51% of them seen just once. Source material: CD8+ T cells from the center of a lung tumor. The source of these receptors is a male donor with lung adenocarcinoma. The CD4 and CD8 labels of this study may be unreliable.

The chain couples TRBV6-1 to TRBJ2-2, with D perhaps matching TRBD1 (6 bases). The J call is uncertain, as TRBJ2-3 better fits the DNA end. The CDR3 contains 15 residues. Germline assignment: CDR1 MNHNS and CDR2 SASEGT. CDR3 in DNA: TGTGCCAGCGGTCGACAGGCTGTGAGCACAGGGAAGCAGTATTTT. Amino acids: CASGRQAVSTGKQYF.

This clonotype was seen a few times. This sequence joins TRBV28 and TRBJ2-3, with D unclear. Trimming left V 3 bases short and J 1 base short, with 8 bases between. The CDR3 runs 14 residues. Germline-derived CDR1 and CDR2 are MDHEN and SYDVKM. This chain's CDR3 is CASSFVAGTDTQYF. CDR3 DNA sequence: TGTGCCAGCAGTTTTGTGGCAGGCACAGATACGCAGTATTTT.

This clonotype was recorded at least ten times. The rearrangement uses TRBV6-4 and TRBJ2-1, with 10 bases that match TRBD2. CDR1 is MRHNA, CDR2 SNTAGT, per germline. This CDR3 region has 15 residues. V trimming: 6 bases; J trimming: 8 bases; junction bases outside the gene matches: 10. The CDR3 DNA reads TGTGCCAGCAGCCCTGAGGCTAGCGGGAGCTATGAGCAGTTCTTC. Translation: CASSPEASGSYEQFF.

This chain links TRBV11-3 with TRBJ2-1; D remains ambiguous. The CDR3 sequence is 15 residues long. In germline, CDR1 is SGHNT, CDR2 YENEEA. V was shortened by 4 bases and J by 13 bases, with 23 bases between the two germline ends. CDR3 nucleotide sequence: TGTGCCAGCAGCTCTGGGTTAATGGGCCAAGAGACCCAGTTCTTC. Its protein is CASSSGLMGQETQFF.

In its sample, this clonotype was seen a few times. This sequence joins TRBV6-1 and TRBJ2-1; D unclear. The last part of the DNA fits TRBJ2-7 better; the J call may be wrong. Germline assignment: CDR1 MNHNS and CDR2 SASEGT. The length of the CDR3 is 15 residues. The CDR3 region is CASRRVGSDSYEQYF. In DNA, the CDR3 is TGTGCCAGCCGACGGGTGGGCAGTGACTCCTACGAGCAGTACTTC.

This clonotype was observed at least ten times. The CDR3 is CASRKGADEKLFF. CDR3 coding DNA: TGTGCCTCCAGGAAGGGGGCGGATGAAAAACTGTTTTTT. The chain couples TRBV6-1 to TRBJ1-4; the match to TRBD1 covers 7 bases. CDR3 length equals 13 residues. V dropped 11 bases and J dropped 6; count of bases not matched to a gene: 9. Germline loops: CDR1 MNHNS, CDR2 SASEGT.

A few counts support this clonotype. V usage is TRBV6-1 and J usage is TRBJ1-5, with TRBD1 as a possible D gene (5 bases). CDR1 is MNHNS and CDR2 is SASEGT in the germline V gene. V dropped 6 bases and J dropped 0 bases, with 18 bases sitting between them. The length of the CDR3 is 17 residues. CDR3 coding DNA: TGTGCCAGCAGCTTTTTCCGGGACGCCCATAGCAATCAGCCCCAGCATTTT. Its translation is CASSFFRDAHSNQPQHF.

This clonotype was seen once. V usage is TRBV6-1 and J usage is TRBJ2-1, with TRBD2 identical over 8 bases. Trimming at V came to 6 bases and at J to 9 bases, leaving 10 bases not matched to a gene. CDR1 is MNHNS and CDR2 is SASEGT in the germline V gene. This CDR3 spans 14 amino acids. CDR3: CASSPGLVMSEQFF. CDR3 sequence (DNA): TGTGCCAGCAGCCCGGGACTAGTAATGAGTGAGCAGTTCTTC.

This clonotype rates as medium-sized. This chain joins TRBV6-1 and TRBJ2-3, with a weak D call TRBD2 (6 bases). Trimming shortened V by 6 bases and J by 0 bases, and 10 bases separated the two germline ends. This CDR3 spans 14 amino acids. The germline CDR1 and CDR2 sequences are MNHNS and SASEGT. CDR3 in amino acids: CASRGGYSTDTQYF. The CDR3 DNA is TGTGCCAGCAGGGGAGGATATAGCACAGATACGCAGTATTTT.

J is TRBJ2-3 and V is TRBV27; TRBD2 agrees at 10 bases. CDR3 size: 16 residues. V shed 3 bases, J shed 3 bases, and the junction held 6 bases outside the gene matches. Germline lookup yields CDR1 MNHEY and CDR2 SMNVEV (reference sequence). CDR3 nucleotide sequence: TGTGCCAGCAGTTTCCTAGCGGGAGCTTCGACAGATACGCAGTATTTT. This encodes CASSFLAGASTDTQYF.

The CDR3 reads CASSSGGFEQYF. DNA of the CDR3: TGTGCCAGCAGCTCCGGAGGCTTCGAGCAGTACTTC. The chain has TRBV27 and TRBJ2-5; TRBD2 might be the D (5 bases). The assigned J gene may be wrong: the sequence end matches TRBJ2-7 better. The CDR3 sequence is 12 residues long. The germline gives CDR1 MNHEY, CDR2 SMNVEV (reference sequence).

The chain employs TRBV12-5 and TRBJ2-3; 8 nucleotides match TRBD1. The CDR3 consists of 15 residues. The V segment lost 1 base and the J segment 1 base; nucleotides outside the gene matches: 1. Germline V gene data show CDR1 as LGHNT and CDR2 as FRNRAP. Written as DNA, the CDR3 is TGTGCTAGTGGTTTGGCGGGACAGGGCACAGATACGCAGTATTTT. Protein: CASGLAGQGTDTQYF.

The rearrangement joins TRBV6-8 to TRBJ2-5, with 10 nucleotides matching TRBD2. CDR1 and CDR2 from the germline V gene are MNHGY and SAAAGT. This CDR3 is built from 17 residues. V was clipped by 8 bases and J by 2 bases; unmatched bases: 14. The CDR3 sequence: CASGWPLAGRDQETQYF. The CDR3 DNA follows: TGTGCCAGCGGTTGGCCACTAGCGGGACGTGATCAAGAGACCCAGTACTTC.

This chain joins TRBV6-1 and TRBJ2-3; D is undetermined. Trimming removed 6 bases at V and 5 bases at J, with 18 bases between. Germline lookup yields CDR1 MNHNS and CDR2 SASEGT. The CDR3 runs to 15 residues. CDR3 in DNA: TGTGCCAGCAGCCTTAGACGGACGGAGCAAGATACGCAGTATTTT. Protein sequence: CASSLRRTEQDTQYF.

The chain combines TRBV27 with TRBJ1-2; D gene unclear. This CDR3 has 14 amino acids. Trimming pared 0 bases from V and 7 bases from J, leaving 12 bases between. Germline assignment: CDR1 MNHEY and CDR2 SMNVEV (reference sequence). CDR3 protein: CASSLSTSGGGYTF. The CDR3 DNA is TGTGCCAGCAGTTTATCGACCAGCGGTGGTGGCTACACCTTC.

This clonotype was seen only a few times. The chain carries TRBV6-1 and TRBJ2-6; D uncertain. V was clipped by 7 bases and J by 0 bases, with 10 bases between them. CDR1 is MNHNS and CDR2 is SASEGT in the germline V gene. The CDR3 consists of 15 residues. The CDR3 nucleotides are TGTGCCAGCAAGCCCGGCCACTCTGGGGCCAACGTCCTGACTTTC. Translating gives CASKPGHSGANVLTF.

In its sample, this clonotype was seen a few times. DNA of the CDR3: TGTGCCAGCAGTCCCCTAGGGACTAGCGGGAGTCTGAATGAGCAGTTCTTC. It yields the protein CASSPLGTSGSLNEQFF. This chain joins TRBV27 and TRBJ2-1, with TRBD2 matching over 14 bases. Germline V CDR1 and CDR2: MNHEY, SMNVEV (reference sequence). V lost 5 bases to trimming and J lost 7 bases; unmatched junction nucleotides: 10. This CDR3 contains 17 residues.

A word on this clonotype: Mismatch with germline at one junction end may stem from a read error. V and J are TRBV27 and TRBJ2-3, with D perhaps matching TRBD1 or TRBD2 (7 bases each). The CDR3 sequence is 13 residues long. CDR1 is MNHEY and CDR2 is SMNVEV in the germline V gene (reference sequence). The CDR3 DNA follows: TGTGCCAGCAGGGGGAGGGGGCGGAAGATCCTGTATTTC. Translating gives CASRGRGRKILYF.

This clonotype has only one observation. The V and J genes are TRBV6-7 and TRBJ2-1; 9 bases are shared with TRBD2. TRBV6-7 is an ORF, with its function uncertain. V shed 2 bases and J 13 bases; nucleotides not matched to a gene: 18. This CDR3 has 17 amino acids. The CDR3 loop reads CASSYPRSSGDQETQFF. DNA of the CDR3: TGTGCCAGCAGTTACCCTAGGTCTAGCGGGGACCAAGAGACCCAGTTCTTC.

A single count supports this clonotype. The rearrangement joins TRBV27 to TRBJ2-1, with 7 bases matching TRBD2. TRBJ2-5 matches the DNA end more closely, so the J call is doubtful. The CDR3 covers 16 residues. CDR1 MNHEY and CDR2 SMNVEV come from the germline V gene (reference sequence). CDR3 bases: TGTGCCAGCAGGGGACTACTAGGCCGTGGCCCAGATACCCAGTACTTC. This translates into CASRGLLGRGPDTQYF.

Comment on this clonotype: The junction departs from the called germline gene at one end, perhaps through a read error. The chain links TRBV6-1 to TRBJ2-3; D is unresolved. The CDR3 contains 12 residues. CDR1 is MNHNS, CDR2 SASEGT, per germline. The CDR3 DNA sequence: TGTGCCAGCACTCTCAGCACAGAGACGCTGTATTTT. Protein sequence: CASTLSTETLYF.

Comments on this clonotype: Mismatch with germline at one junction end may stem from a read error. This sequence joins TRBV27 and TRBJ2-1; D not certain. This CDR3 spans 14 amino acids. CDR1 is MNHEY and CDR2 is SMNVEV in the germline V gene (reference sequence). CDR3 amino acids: CGSSGSSGNNEQFF. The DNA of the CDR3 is TGTGGCAGCAGTGGCTCGTCAGGCAACAATGAGCAGTTCTTC.

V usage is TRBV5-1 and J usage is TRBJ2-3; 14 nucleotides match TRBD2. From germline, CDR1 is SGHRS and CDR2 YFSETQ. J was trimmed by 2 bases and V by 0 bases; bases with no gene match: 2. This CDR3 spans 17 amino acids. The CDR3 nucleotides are TGCGCCAGCAGCTTGGGGACTAGCGGGAGGACCACAGATACGCAGTATTTT. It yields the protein CASSLGTSGRTTDTQYF.